Each of the 30 T cell receptor beta chains below was sequenced from the same sample in a study of control samples from healthy donors and cancer patients. Assay: immunoSEQ multiplex PCR; the TCRdb copy retains only in-frame clones and omits some. The sample holds about 180,000 clones; around 91% are singletons and the top ten take approximately 1.5%. The sequencing sample was made of blood. These receptors came from a woman between 45 and 65 years old in good health.

This chain joins TRBV6-1 and TRBJ1-2; no clear D gene. This CDR3 is 14 amino acids long. The germline V and J ends were trimmed by 1 base and 8 bases, with 14 bases remaining between them. Per germline, CDR1 MNHNS and CDR2 SASEGT. Written as DNA, the CDR3 is TGTGCCAGCAGTGAAGGAGCCCACGTGGAAGGCTACACCTTC. Encoded protein: CASSEGAHVEGYTF.

This rearrangement joins TRBV25-1 to TRBJ1-5, with D unclear. There are 14 residues in the CDR3. Trimming pared 2 bases from V and 4 bases from J, leaving 9 bases between. CDR1 and CDR2 from the germline V gene are MGHDK and SYGVNS. The CDR3, as DNA: TGTGCCAGCAGTGAAACCGGACGTAATCAGCCCCAGCATTTT. Translating gives CASSETGRNQPQHF. The complete variable domain, with remaining parts taken from reference TRBV25-1 and TRBJ1-5, reads EADIYQTPRYLVIGTGKKITLECSQTMGHDKMYWYQQDPGMELHLIHYSYGVNSTEKGDLSSESTVSRIRTEHFPLTLESARPSHTSQYLCASSETGRNQPQHFGDGTRLSIL.

The V and J genes are TRBV28 and TRBJ2-2; possibly TRBD2 for D (5 bases). Trimming cost V 4 bases and J 4 bases, with 13 bases left between them. The CDR3 sequence is 15 residues long. Germline CDR1 reads MDHEN; CDR2 reads SYDVKM. Here the CDR3 reads CASSWGARSTGELFF. The DNA of the CDR3 is TGTGCCAGCAGTTGGGGAGCCCGGAGCACCGGGGAGCTGTTTTTT.

This clone came up a few times. This rearrangement joins TRBV30 to TRBJ1-2, with D unclear. V lost 1 base and J 7 bases, leaving 7 bases between the germline ends. The CDR3 consists of 11 residues. Looked up from germline, CDR1 is GTSNPN and CDR2 is SVGIG (reference sequence). The CDR3 here is CAWSATAGYTF. The DNA of the CDR3 is TGTGCCTGGAGTGCCACAGCTGGCTACACCTTC.

The CDR3 DNA sequence: TGTGCCAGCACCACTTTACAAGTGAACACTGAAGCTTTCTTT. Its translation: CASTTLQVNTEAFF. The rearrangement uses TRBV5-8 and TRBJ1-1; no firm D call. This CDR3 contains 14 residues. Germline V gene data show CDR1 as SGHTS and CDR2 as YDEGEE. Trimming took off 6 bases at V and 0 bases at J, with 12 bases between the two ends.

For this clone: Other DNA sequences in this specimen translate into the identical CDR3. The V and J genes are TRBV9 and TRBJ1-5; possible D gene TRBD1, 5 bases. Germline values: CDR1 SGDLS, CDR2 YYNGEE. V dropped 0 bases and J dropped 6 bases, with 13 bases sitting between them. The CDR3 has 15 amino acids. The DNA of the CDR3 is TGTGCCAGCAGCGTAGTTTTCAGGGCGGGTCAGCCCCAGCATTTT. Amino acid sequence: CASSVVFRAGQPQHF.

V usage is TRBV24-1 and J usage is TRBJ2-2, with 9 bases lining up with TRBD1. CDR1 and CDR2 from the germline V gene are KGHDR and SFDVKD. This CDR3 comprises 17 residues. V gave up 4 bases and J gave up 2 bases; unmatched junction bases: 7. The CDR3 DNA is TGTGCCACCAGTGAGACCGGGACAGGGACTAACACCGGGGAGCTGTTTTTT. Its translation is CATSETGTGTNTGELFF.

The CDR3 sequence: CASSYGGDYGYTF. DNA for the CDR3: TGTGCCAGCAGTTACGGAGGGGACTATGGCTACACCTTC. The chain links TRBV6-5 to TRBJ1-2; D is perhaps TRBD1 (5 bases). CDR1 is MNHEY, CDR2 SVGAGI, per germline. V lost 2 bases to trimming and J lost 3 bases, with 7 bases between them. The CDR3 contains 13 residues.

The rearrangement links TRBV9 to TRBJ1-2, with D hard to call. CDR1 and CDR2 from the germline V gene are SGDLS and YYNGEE. V lost 0 bases and J 1 base, leaving 13 bases between the germline ends. The CDR3 sequence is 16 residues long. The CDR3 sequence: CASSVDPQVVNYGYTF. As DNA, the CDR3 is TGTGCCAGCAGCGTAGACCCCCAGGTCGTTAACTATGGCTACACCTTC.

This clone was observed a single time. The chain joins TRBV12-3 or TRBV12-4 to TRBJ2-7; no clear D. CDR3 length: 13 amino acids. With 3 bases removed from V and 0 bases from J, the gap between germline ends came to 6 bases. DNA of the CDR3: TGTGCCAGCAGTTTGCAGGTCTCCTACGAGCAGTACTTC. It translates to CASSLQVSYEQYF.

This clone has a handful of counts. In the same sample, other DNA sequences code for this CDR3. V usage is TRBV27 and J usage is TRBJ2-2; no reliable D call. The CDR3 spans 12 residues. Germline loops: CDR1 MNHEY, CDR2 SMNVEV (reference sequence). Trimming stripped 3 bases from V and 6 bases from J, with 5 bases between. Here the CDR3 DNA reads TGTGCCAGCAGTTTGACACCCGGGGAGCTGTTTTTT. Translation: CASSLTPGELFF.

The V gene is TRBV7-2, the J gene TRBJ1-3, with a tentative D call TRBD1 (6 bases). This CDR3 has 14 amino acids. V lost 5 bases and J 1 base, leaving 9 bases between the germline ends. Germline loops: CDR1 SGHTA, CDR2 FQGNSA. The CDR3 DNA follows: TGTGCCAGCAGCCTGAGGGGGTCTGGAAACACCATATATTTT. As protein: CASSLRGSGNTIYF. Full variable domain (missing parts from reference TRBV7-2 and TRBJ1-3): GAGVSQSPSNKVTEKGKDVELRCDPISGHTALYWYRQSLGQGLEFLIYFQGNSAPDKSGLPSDRFSAERTGGSVSTLTIQRTQQEDSAVYLCASSLRGSGNTIYFGEGSWLTVV.

The J gene is TRBJ2-1, the V gene TRBV7-2; 11 bases fit TRBD2. V gave up 2 bases and J gave up 7 bases; unmatched junction bases: 4. CDR3 length: 15 amino acids. CDR1 is SGHTA, CDR2 FQGNSA, per germline. Here the CDR3 reads CASSLTSGRWNEQFF. The CDR3 DNA reads as TGTGCCAGCAGCTTAACTAGCGGGAGATGGAATGAGCAGTTCTTC.

The chain employs TRBV5-8 and TRBJ2-7; the match to TRBD2 covers 7 bases. With V trimmed by 1 base and J by 7 bases, 5 bases remained unmatched. The V gene's germline CDR1 is SGHTS and CDR2 YDEGEE. The CDR3 sequence is 13 residues long. The CDR3 DNA follows: TGTGCCAGCAGCTTGATACGGGGAGGGGAGCAGTACTTC. Translation gives CASSLIRGGEQYF.

The J gene is TRBJ2-5, the V gene TRBV4-1, with 8 nucleotides matching TRBD2. CDR3 length equals 16 residues. Germline lookup yields CDR1 MGHRA and CDR2 YSYEKL. The trim removed 4 bases at V and 0 bases at J, leaving 7 bases unmatched. This CDR3 reads CASSLRAGGYQETQYF. The CDR3 DNA follows: TGCGCCAGCAGCCTCCGGGCGGGGGGATACCAAGAGACCCAGTACTTC.

The V gene is TRBV5-1, the J gene TRBJ2-2; 9 nucleotides match TRBD1. Germline CDR1 SGHRS, CDR2 YFSETQ. With V trimmed by 6 bases and J by 5 bases, 8 bases remained unmatched. The CDR3 has 15 residues. CDR3 in DNA: TGCGCCAGCAAAACAGGGGGCTATTTAACCGGGGAGCTGTTTTTT. This encodes CASKTGGYLTGELFF. Combining the CDR3 with reference TRBV5-1 and TRBJ2-2 gives the whole variable domain KAGVTQTPRYLIKTRGQQVTLSCSPISGHRSVSWYQQTPGQGLQFLFEYFSETQRNKGNFPGRFSGRQFSNSRSEMNVSTLELGDSALYLCASKTGGYLTGELFFGEGSRLTVL.

This clone was detected once. The rearrangement uses TRBV11-2 and TRBJ1-2; D remains ambiguous. The V gene lost 3 bases and the J gene lost 4 bases, with 9 bases spanning the gap. The CDR3 runs to 13 residues. From germline, CDR1 is SGHAT and CDR2 FQNNGV. CDR3 amino acids: CASSLTRSYGYTF. CDR3 DNA: TGTGCCAGCAGCTTGACACGGTCCTATGGCTACACCTTC.

This clone was found once. Other DNA sequences in the sample encode the same CDR3. The V gene is TRBV5-1, the J gene TRBJ2-7, with D hard to call. Trimming stripped 0 bases from V and 3 bases from J, with 1 base between. The CDR3 has 11 residues. Germline loops: CDR1 SGHRS, CDR2 YFSETQ. CDR3 residues: CASSLGYEQYF. The CDR3, as DNA: TGCGCCAGCAGCTTGGGCTACGAGCAGTACTTC. Full variable domain (rest looked up from reference TRBV5-1 and TRBJ2-7): KAGVTQTPRYLIKTRGQQVTLSCSPISGHRSVSWYQQTPGQGLQFLFEYFSETQRNKGNFPGRFSGRQFSNSRSEMNVSTLELGDSALYLCASSLGYEQYFGPGTRLTVT.

The CDR3 sequence: CASGRGAEQFF. The DNA of the CDR3 is TGTGCCAGCGGACGGGGGGCTGAGCAGTTCTTC. J is TRBJ2-1 and V is TRBV25-1, with D possibly TRBD2 on 7 matching bases. CDR1 is MGHDK, CDR2 SYGVNS, per germline. This CDR3 region has 11 residues. V was shortened by 8 bases and J by 9 bases, with 11 bases between the two germline ends.

The chain employs TRBV4-3 and TRBJ1-2, with 7 positions matching TRBD1. The ends lost 2 bases at V and 1 base at J; junction bases unmatched: 7. This CDR3 spans 16 amino acids. CDR1 and CDR2 from the germline V gene are LGHNA and YSLEER. CDR3 sequence: CASSQTSGTVNYGYTF. CDR3 DNA sequence: TGCGCCAGCAGCCAAACCTCCGGGACAGTTAACTATGGCTACACCTTC.

This sequence joins TRBV14 and TRBJ1-4, with unresolved D. Germline assignment: CDR1 SGHDN and CDR2 FVKESK. The CDR3 loop spans 16 amino acids. Deletions cut 2 bases from V and 0 bases from J, with 10 bases between. CDR3 nucleotide sequence: TGTGCCAGCAGCCAATTTAAGTCCGCAACTAATGAAAAACTGTTTTTT. The encoded protein is CASSQFKSATNEKLFF. Based on the CDR3 plus reference TRBV14 and TRBJ1-4, the full variable domain is EAGVTQFPSHSVIEKGQTVTLRCDPISGHDNLYWYRRVMGKEIKFLLHFVKESKQDESGMPNNRFLAERTGGTYSTLKVQPAELEDSGVYFCASSQFKSATNEKLFFGSGTQLSVL.

The rearrangement links TRBV18 to TRBJ2-7, with D perhaps assigned TRBD1 or TRBD2 (5 bases each). CDR3 length equals 14 residues. Trimming removed 4 bases from V and 5 bases from J, with 15 bases in between. Germline V CDR1 and CDR2: KGHSH, LQKENI. CDR3 amino acids: CASSLGTIRDEQYF. CDR3 nucleotide sequence: TGTGCCAGCTCACTTGGGACCATTCGGGACGAGCAGTACTTC.

The chain couples TRBV15 to TRBJ1-2, with D maybe TRBD1 (5 bases). This CDR3 region has 15 residues. Germline CDR1 is LNHNV and CDR2 is YYDKDF (reference sequence). The ends were cut back, 0 bases at V and 7 bases at J, with 15 bases in the middle. This CDR3 reads CATSRDTGTPSGYTF. The CDR3 DNA reads TGTGCCACCAGCAGAGATACGGGGACCCCCTCTGGCTACACCTTC. The full variable domain, with the rest looked up from reference TRBV15 and TRBJ1-2, is DAMVIQNPRYQVTQFGKPVTLSCSQTLNHNVMYWYQQKSSQAPKLLFHYYDKDFNNEADTPDNFQSRRPNTSFCFLDIRSPGLGDTAMYLCATSRDTGTPSGYTFGSGTRLTVV.

V gene TRBV7-9 combines with J gene TRBJ2-7; 7 nucleotides match TRBD1. The CDR3 covers 12 residues. V lost 5 bases to trimming and J lost 12 bases; unmatched junction nucleotides: 10. Per the germline V gene, CDR1 is SEHNR and CDR2 is FQNEAQ (reference sequence). The CDR3: CASSDFGQVGYF. The CDR3, as DNA: TGTGCCAGCAGCGATTTCGGACAGGTGGGGTACTTC.

The chain uses TRBV28 and TRBJ1-3; 7 bases are shared with TRBD1. The CDR3 has 17 residues. V lost 6 bases to trimming and J lost 0 bases; unmatched junction nucleotides: 11. Germline V gives CDR1 MDHEN, CDR2 SYDVKM. CDR3 in DNA: TGTGCCAGCAGAACCGGGACAGCAGCCGGCTCTGGAAACACCATATATTTT. Translated: CASRTGTAAGSGNTIYF.

The chain is built from TRBV28 and TRBJ2-7; 10 positions match TRBD2. This CDR3 region has 15 residues. Germline lookup yields CDR1 MDHEN and CDR2 SYDVKM. The ends lost 5 bases at V and 6 bases at J; junction bases unmatched: 10. In DNA form, the CDR3 reads TGTGCCAGCAGTCCCCATAGCGGGGGGAAAAGCGAGCAGTACTTC. This translates into CASSPHSGGKSEQYF.

The V gene is TRBV5-6, the J gene TRBJ2-5; D gene ambiguous. The CDR3 length is 16 residues. V was cut by 2 bases and J by 5 bases, with 19 bases left in between. CDR1 SGHDT and CDR2 YYEEEE come from the germline V gene. The CDR3 DNA is TGTGCCAGCAGCTTTGGCCTGGGAACCCTCGGGGAGACCCAGTACTTC. It translates to CASSFGLGTLGETQYF.

The V and J genes are TRBV18 and TRBJ2-3; 12 positions match TRBD2. V lost 3 bases, J lost 4 bases, and 2 bases stayed unmatched. The CDR3 is 15 residues long. Germline values: CDR1 KGHSH, CDR2 LQKENI. CDR3 bases: TGTGCCAGCTCACCGACTAGCGGGAGCCCAGATACGCAGTATTTT. Its translation is CASSPTSGSPDTQYF. Full variable domain (rest looked up from reference TRBV18 and TRBJ2-3): NAGVMQNPRHLVRRRGQEARLRCSPMKGHSHVYWYRQLPEEGLKFMVYLQKENIIDESGMPKERFSAEFPKEGPSILRIQQVVRGDSAAYFCASSPTSGSPDTQYFGPGTRLTVL.

This clone is a singleton in its sample. The V call is TRBV15, the J call TRBJ1-5; D is unresolved. Trimming stripped 0 bases from V and 6 bases from J, with 9 bases between. This CDR3 has 14 amino acids. Germline CDR1 is LNHNV and CDR2 is YYDKDF (reference sequence). This chain's CDR3 is CATSRDRVSQPQHF. The CDR3 nucleotides are TGTGCCACCAGCAGAGATAGGGTCAGTCAGCCCCAGCATTTT.

The gene calls are TRBV21-1 and TRBJ1-5. TRBV21-1 is annotated as a pseudogene. CDR3 length equals 16 residues. CDR3 amino acids: CASPNGDRMGNQPQHF. The CDR3 DNA reads TGTGCCAGCCCCAATGGGGACCGGATGGGCAATCAGCCCCAGCATTTT.